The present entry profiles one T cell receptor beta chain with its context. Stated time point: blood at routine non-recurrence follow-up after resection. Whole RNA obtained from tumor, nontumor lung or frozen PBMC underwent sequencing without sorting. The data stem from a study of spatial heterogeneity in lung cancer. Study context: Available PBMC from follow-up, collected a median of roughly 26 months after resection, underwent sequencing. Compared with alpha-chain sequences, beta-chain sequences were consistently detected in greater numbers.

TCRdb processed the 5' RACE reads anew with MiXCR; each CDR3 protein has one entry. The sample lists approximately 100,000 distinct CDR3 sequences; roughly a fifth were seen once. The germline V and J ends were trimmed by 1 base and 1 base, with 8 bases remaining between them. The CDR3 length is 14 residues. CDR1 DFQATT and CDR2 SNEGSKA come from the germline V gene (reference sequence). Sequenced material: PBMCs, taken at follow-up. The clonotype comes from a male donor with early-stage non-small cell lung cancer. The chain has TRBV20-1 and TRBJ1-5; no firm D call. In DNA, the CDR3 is TGCAGTGCTAGAGCGACATCGAGCAATCAGCCCCAGCATTTT. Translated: CSARATSSNQPQHF.